These 24 T cell receptor beta chains were sequenced from one sample in a study of OX40 agonist ivuxolimab in advanced cancers. Data came from immunoSEQ multiplex PCR; TCRdb stores just in-frame clones and leaves some out. This table has about 74,000 clones, over 75% appearing once. This specimen was CD4+ or CD8+ T cells sorted from blood, taken in a trial of the OX40 agonist ivuxolimab. The receptors here all came from an adult with an advanced solid tumor such as melanoma, head and neck, liver or kidney cancer.

The chain is built from TRBV7-2 and TRBJ2-1; 10 bases are shared with TRBD2. V was pared by 6 bases and J by 3 bases, with 8 bases of the junction left unmatched. The CDR3 is made up of 16 amino acids. Looked up from germline, CDR1 is SGHTA and CDR2 is FQGNSA. The CDR3 spells CASRIAGGPFYNEQFF. Written as DNA, the CDR3 is TGTGCCAGCAGGATAGCGGGAGGCCCCTTCTACAATGAGCAGTTCTTC.

This chain connects TRBV7-9 to TRBJ2-1, with D maybe TRBD2 (6 bases). The CDR3 is 16 amino acids. Trimming removed 4 bases from V and 5 bases from J, with 18 bases in between. Germline CDR1 is SEHNR and CDR2 is FQNEAQ (reference sequence). In DNA, the CDR3 is TGTGCCAGCAGCTGGGTATCAGCGAGACTAGACAATGAGCAGTTCTTC. Translated: CASSWVSARLDNEQFF.

The chain is built from TRBV27 and TRBJ2-2, with D perhaps matching TRBD1 or TRBD2 (6 bases each). V gave up 5 bases and J gave up 0 bases, with 16 bases separating them. Germline V gene sequence: CDR1 MNHEY, CDR2 SMNVEV (reference sequence). CDR3 length equals 17 residues. CDR3 region: CASSPWGAYANTGELFF. For the CDR3, the DNA is TGTGCCAGCAGTCCTTGGGGGGCCTACGCGAACACCGGGGAGCTGTTTTTT.

The rearrangement links TRBV4-2 to TRBJ2-7; D may correspond to TRBD1 or TRBD2 (5 bases each). Trimming removed 4 bases from V and 2 bases from J, with 18 bases in between. From germline, CDR1 is LGHNA and CDR2 YNFKEQ. The CDR3 is 16 residues long. CDR3 sequence: CASSRGTGHQTYEQYF. The DNA for the CDR3 is TGTGCCAGCAGCCGGGGGACCGGACACCAAACCTACGAGCAGTACTTC.

This chain uses TRBV4-1 with TRBJ2-7; 11 positions agree with TRBD1. CDR1 and CDR2 from the germline V gene are MGHRA and YSYEKL. The CDR3 has 18 amino acids. V lost 4 bases and J lost 4; bases outside the gene matches: 15. The CDR3 sequence: CASSPWTGGSGGIYEQYF. The CDR3 nucleotides read TGCGCCAGCAGCCCCTGGACAGGGGGCTCGGGAGGGATTTACGAGCAGTACTTC.

This clone was seen a handful of times. V usage is TRBV5-1 and J usage is TRBJ1-1; D unresolved. This CDR3 is 16 amino acids long. V lost 0 bases, J lost 0 bases, and 12 bases lay in between. Germline CDR1 SGHRS, CDR2 YFSETQ. The CDR3, as DNA: TGCGCCAGCAGCTTGGAATTTGCCAGAATGAACACTGAAGCTTTCTTT. This codes for CASSLEFARMNTEAFF.

This chain connects TRBV5-1 to TRBJ2-7; 11 bases line up with TRBD2. Germline lookup yields CDR1 SGHRS and CDR2 YFSETQ. The V and J ends lost 3 bases and 6 bases, in that order; junction bases with no gene match: 8. CDR3 size: 15 residues. This chain's CDR3 is CASSSELAGGSEQYF. In DNA form, the CDR3 reads TGCGCCAGCAGCTCGGAGCTAGCGGGAGGATCCGAGCAGTACTTC.

This chain joins TRBV2 and TRBJ2-1; D not resolved. The V end lost 1 base, the J end lost 10 bases, and 14 bases lay between the germline ends. CDR1 is SNHLY and CDR2 is FYNNEI in the germline V gene. The CDR3 has 14 residues. In nucleotides, the CDR3 is TGTGCCAGCAGTGAAGAGGCGGCCCTCGGAGAGCAGTTCTTC. This translates into CASSEEAALGEQFF.

The rearrangement links TRBV5-5 to TRBJ1-5; D uncertain. CDR1 SGHKS and CDR2 YYEKEE come from the germline V gene (reference sequence). Trimming took off 0 bases at V and 0 bases at J, with 7 bases between the two ends. This CDR3 contains 15 residues. The CDR3 here is CASSLGQHSNQPQHF. For the CDR3, the DNA is TGTGCCAGCAGCTTGGGGCAGCATAGCAATCAGCCCCAGCATTTT. The whole variable domain, remainder taken from reference TRBV5-5 and TRBJ1-5, is DAGVTQSPTHLIKTRGQQVTLRCSPISGHKSVSWYQQVLGQGPQFIFQYYEKEERGRGNFPDRFSARQFPNYSSELNVNALLLGDSALYLCASSLGQHSNQPQHFGDGTRLSIL.

The genes are TRBV7-8 and TRBJ2-2, with D hard to call. Trimming took off 3 bases at V and 0 bases at J, with 5 bases between the two ends. The CDR3 spans 14 residues. Germline V gene lookup returns CDR1 SGHVS and CDR2 FQNEAQ. This CDR3 reads CASSLRPNTGELFF. The CDR3 DNA sequence: TGTGCCAGCAGCTTGCGGCCGAACACCGGGGAGCTGTTTTTT.

This rearrangement joins TRBV30 to TRBJ1-3; D remains unclear. The CDR3 runs 14 residues. V was shortened by 2 bases and J by 0 bases, with 8 bases between the two germline ends. Germline CDR1 is GTSNPN and CDR2 is SVGIG (reference sequence). The CDR3 is CAWSPGNSGNTIYF. The CDR3 region has the DNA TGTGCCTGGAGTCCGGGGAACTCTGGAAACACCATATATTTT.

The chain recombines TRBV9 with TRBJ1-2; no clear D gene. This CDR3 spans 15 amino acids. Germline CDR1 and CDR2: SGDLS and YYNGEE. Trimming took off 0 bases at V and 7 bases at J, with 16 bases between the two ends. The CDR3 region is CASSVDRTGIFGYTF. The CDR3 coding sequence is TGTGCCAGCAGCGTAGATCGGACGGGGATTTTTGGCTACACCTTC.

This clone was observed a few times. The rearrangement joins TRBV9 to TRBJ2-2; TRBD2 matches at 7 bases. V lost 0 bases, J lost 5 bases, and 13 bases stayed unmatched. CDR1 is SGDLS and CDR2 is YYNGEE in the germline V gene. The CDR3 has 18 amino acids. The CDR3 DNA follows: TGTGCCAGCAGCGTAGAGGTTGTGGGCGGGAGCGGTACCGGGGAGCTGTTTTTT. Protein product: CASSVEVVGGSGTGELFF.

The chain links TRBV18 to TRBJ1-3; D is unresolved. Germline V gene sequence: CDR1 KGHSH, CDR2 LQKENI. The ends were cut back, 8 bases at V and 0 bases at J, with 14 bases in the middle. This CDR3 has 15 amino acids. CDR3 sequence: CASPDEARSGNTIYF. CDR3 DNA: TGTGCCAGCCCGGACGAGGCCCGCTCTGGAAACACCATATATTTT. Supplemented by reference TRBV18 and TRBJ1-3, the full variable domain reads NAGVMQNPRHLVRRRGQEARLRCSPMKGHSHVYWYRQLPEEGLKFMVYLQKENIIDESGMPKERFSAEFPKEGPSILRIQQVVRGDSAAYFCASPDEARSGNTIYFGEGSWLTVV.

Here the CDR3 DNA reads TGTGCCATCAGTGAAGGGGACAGGGGTGGGGGTAGCAATCAGCCCCAGCATTTT. This gives the protein CAISEGDRGGGSNQPQHF. The V call is TRBV10-3, the J call TRBJ1-5, with 10 bases aligning to TRBD1. This CDR3 is built from 18 residues. The junction had 8 bases not matched to a gene; V was cut back by 3 bases and J by 0 bases. Per germline, CDR1 ENHRY and CDR2 SYGVKD.

This rearrangement joins TRBV5-1 to TRBJ1-1, with 7 bases that match TRBD1. Trimming removed 4 bases from V and 0 bases from J; junction bases left unmatched: 12. Germline assignment: CDR1 SGHRS and CDR2 YFSETQ. This CDR3 region has 17 residues. Here the CDR3 reads CASSRGLDRRMNTEAFF. The CDR3 DNA reads TGCGCCAGCAGCCGTGGGTTGGACAGGCGAATGAACACTGAAGCTTTCTTT.

This chain uses TRBV19 with TRBJ2-5, with a tentative D call TRBD2 (6 bases). Germline V gene data show CDR1 as LNHDA and CDR2 as SQIVND (reference sequence). The CDR3 extends over 15 amino acids. The V gene lost 3 bases and the J gene lost 5 bases, with 16 bases spanning the gap. CDR3 region: CASSITPGGRETQYF. The CDR3 bases are TGTGCCAGTAGTATTACCCCAGGAGGGCGTGAGACCCAGTACTTC.

V is TRBV28 and J is TRBJ2-7; TRBD2 might be the D (6 bases). The V end was cut by 7 bases, the J end by 7 bases, with 17 bases between. Germline V CDR1 and CDR2: MDHEN, SYDVKM. CDR3 length: 13 amino acids. CDR3 DNA: TGTGCCAGCATCGACCCGGGACTCTCTGAGCAGTACTTC. This gives the protein CASIDPGLSEQYF.

V usage is TRBV5-1 and J usage is TRBJ2-5, with 7 bases matching TRBD1. The germline gives CDR1 SGHRS, CDR2 YFSETQ. V lost 4 bases and J lost 5; bases outside the gene matches: 11. The CDR3 has 15 residues. The CDR3 sequence is CASSRIGRGPETQYF. The CDR3 nucleotides are TGCGCCAGCAGCCGCATAGGAAGGGGGCCGGAGACCCAGTACTTC.

The table lists this clone with a count of one. The chain combines TRBV28 with TRBJ2-6; perhaps D is TRBD1 or TRBD2 (5 bases each). The CDR3 consists of 16 residues. CDR1 is MDHEN, CDR2 SYDVKM, per germline. Trimming stripped 8 bases from V and 1 base from J, with 15 bases between. The CDR3 sequence is CASGAGHKSGANVLTF. The CDR3 DNA sequence: TGTGCCAGCGGGGCGGGTCACAAGTCTGGGGCCAACGTCCTGACTTTC.

This rearrangement joins TRBV7-2 to TRBJ1-2, with D possibly being TRBD1 (6 bases). Per germline, CDR1 SGHTA and CDR2 FQGNSA. The length of the CDR3 is 14 residues. V was clipped by 5 bases and J by 7 bases, with 17 bases between them. The CDR3 bases are TGTGCCAGCAGCCCCGCACAGGGACCAGGTGGCTACACCTTC. As protein: CASSPAQGPGGYTF.

This chain connects TRBV7-3 to TRBJ1-1; 7 bases are a match to TRBD1. Germline V gene sequence: CDR1 SGHTA, CDR2 FQGTGA. The CDR3 loop spans 14 amino acids. The V gene end was trimmed by 5 bases and the J gene end by 0 bases; junction bases not matched to a gene: 3. The CDR3 protein is CASSLGQMNTEAFF. The CDR3 DNA reads as TGTGCCAGCAGCCTGGGACAGATGAACACTGAAGCTTTCTTT.

The chain combines TRBV5-4 with TRBJ2-2, with D hard to call. Germline-derived CDR1 and CDR2 are SGHNT and YYREEE (reference sequence). V was clipped by 0 bases and J by 7 bases, with 10 bases between them. The CDR3 contains 14 residues. CDR3 nucleotides: TGTGCCAGCAGCTTGGGTTCGGATTACGGGGAGCTGTTTTTT. Amino acid sequence: CASSLGSDYGELFF.

The chain links TRBV11-3 to TRBJ2-2; no reliable D call. The CDR3 runs 11 residues. Trimming took off 2 bases at V and 5 bases at J, with 0 bases between the two ends. Germline V gene lookup returns CDR1 SGHNT and CDR2 YENEEA. CDR3 amino acids: CASSLTGELFF. The CDR3 region has the DNA TGTGCCAGCAGCTTAACCGGGGAGCTGTTTTTT.